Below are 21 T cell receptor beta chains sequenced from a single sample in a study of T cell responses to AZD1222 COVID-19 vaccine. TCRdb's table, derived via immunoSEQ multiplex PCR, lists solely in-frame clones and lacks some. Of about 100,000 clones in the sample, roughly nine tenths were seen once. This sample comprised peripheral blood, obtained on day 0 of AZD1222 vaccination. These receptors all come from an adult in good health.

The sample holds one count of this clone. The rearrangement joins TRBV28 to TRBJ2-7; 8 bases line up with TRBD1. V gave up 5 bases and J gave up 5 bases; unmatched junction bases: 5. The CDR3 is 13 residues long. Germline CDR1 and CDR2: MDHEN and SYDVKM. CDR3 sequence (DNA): TGTGCCAGCAGTACCGAGGACAGGGACGAGCAGTACTTC. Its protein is CASSTEDRDEQYF. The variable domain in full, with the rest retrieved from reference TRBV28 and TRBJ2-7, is DVKVTQSSRYLVKRTGEKVFLECVQDMDHENMFWYRQDPGLGLRLIYFSYDVKMKEKGDIPEGYSVSREKKERFSLILESASTNQTSMYLCASSTEDRDEQYFGPGTRLTVT.

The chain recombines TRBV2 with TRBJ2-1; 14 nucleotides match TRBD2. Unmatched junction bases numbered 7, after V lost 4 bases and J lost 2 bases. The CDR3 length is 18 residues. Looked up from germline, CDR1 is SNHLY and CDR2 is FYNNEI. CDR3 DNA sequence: TGTGCCAGCAGTGCGGGACTAGCGGGAGCATCGGCCTACAATGAGCAGTTCTTC. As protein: CASSAGLAGASAYNEQFF. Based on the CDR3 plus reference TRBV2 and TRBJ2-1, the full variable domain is EPEVTQTPSHQVTQMGQEVILRCVPISNHLYFYWYRQILGQKVEFLVSFYNNEISEKSEIFDDQFSVERPDGSNFTLKIRSTKLEDSAMYFCASSAGLAGASAYNEQFFGPGTRLTVL.

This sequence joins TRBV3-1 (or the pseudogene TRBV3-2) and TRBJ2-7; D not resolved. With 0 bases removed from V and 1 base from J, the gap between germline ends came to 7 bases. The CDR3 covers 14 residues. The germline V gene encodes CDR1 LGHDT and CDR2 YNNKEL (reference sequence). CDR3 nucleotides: TGTGCCAGCAGCCAAGAAAGGGTATCCTACGAGCAGTACTTC. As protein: CASSQERVSYEQYF.

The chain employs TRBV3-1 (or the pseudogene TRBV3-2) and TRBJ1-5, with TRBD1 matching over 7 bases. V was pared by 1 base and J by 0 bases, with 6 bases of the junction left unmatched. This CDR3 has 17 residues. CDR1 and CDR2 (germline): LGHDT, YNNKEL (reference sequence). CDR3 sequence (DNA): TGTGCCAGCAGCCAAGGATTGACAGGGATTAGCAATCAGCCCCAGCATTTT. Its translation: CASSQGLTGISNQPQHF.

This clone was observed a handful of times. The CDR3 region is CARSLAPRGVFSYEQYF. CDR3 coding DNA: TGTGCCAGAAGCTTGGCCCCCCGGGGGGTCTTCTCCTACGAGCAGTACTTC. This chain links TRBV5-3 with TRBJ2-7, with TRBD2 matching 7 bases. TRBV5-3 has ORF status, its function being uncertain. CDR3 length: 17 amino acids. J was trimmed by 0 bases and V by 0 bases; bases with no gene match: 9.

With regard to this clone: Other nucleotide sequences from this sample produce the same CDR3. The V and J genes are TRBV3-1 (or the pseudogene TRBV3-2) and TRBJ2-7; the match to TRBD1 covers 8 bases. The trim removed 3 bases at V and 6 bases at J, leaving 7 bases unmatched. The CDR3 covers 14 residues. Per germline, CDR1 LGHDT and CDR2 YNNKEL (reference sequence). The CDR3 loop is CASSHPGQGAEQYF. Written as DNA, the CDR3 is TGTGCCAGCAGCCACCCCGGACAGGGCGCCGAGCAGTACTTC.

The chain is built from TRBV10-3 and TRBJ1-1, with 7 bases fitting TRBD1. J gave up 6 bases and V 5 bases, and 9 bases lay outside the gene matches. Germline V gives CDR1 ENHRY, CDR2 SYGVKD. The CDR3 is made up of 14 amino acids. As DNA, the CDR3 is TGTGCCATCAGTCGCCAAGGACAGGAAGCTGAAGCTTTCTTT. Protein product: CAISRQGQEAEAFF.

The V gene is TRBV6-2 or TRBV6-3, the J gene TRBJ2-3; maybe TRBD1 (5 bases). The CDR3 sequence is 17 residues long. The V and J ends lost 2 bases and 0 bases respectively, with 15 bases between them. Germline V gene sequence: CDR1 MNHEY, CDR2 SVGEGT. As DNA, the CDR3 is TGTGCCAGCAGTTACAAGGTAGGGGATGGGAGCACAGATACGCAGTATTTT. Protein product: CASSYKVGDGSTDTQYF.

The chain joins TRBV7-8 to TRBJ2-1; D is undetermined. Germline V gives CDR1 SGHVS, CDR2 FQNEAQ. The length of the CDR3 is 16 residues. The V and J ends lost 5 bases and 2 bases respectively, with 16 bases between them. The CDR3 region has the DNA TGTGCCAGCAGCCCGTATGGACCCTCGACCTACAATGAGCAGTTCTTC. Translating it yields CASSPYGPSTYNEQFF.

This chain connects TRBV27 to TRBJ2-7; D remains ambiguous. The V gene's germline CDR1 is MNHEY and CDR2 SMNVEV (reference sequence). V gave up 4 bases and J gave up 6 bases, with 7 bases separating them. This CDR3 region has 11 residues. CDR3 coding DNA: TGTGCCAGCAGTTCGACGATCGAGCAGTACTTC. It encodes CASSSTIEQYF.

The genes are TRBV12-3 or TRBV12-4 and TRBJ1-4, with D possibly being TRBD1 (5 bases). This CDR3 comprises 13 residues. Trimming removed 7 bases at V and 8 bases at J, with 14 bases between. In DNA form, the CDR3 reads TGTGCCAGCACCATTCGACAGACCGAAAAACTGTTTTTT. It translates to CASTIRQTEKLFF.

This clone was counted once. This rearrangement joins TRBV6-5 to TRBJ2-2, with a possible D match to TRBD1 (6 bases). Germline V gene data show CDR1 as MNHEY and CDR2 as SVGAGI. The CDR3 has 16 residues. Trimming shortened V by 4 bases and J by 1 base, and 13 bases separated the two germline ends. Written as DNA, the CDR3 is TGTGCCAGCAGTTTAACAGGGCCCCGGAACACCGGGGAGCTGTTTTTT. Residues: CASSLTGPRNTGELFF.

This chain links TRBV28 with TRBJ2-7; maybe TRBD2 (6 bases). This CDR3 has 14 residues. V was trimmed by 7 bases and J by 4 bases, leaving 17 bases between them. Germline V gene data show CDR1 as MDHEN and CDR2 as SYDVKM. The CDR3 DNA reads TGTGCCAGCACCCTGGGACTCCGTCCGTACGAGCAGTACTTC. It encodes CASTLGLRPYEQYF. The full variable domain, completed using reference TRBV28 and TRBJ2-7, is DVKVTQSSRYLVKRTGEKVFLECVQDMDHENMFWYRQDPGLGLRLIYFSYDVKMKEKGDIPEGYSVSREKKERFSLILESASTNQTSMYLCASTLGLRPYEQYFGPGTRLTVT.

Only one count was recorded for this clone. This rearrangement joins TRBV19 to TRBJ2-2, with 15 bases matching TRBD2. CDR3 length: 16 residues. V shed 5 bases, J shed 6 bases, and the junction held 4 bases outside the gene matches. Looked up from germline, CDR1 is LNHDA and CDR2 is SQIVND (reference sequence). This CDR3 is CASSPRTSGRAGELFF. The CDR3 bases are TGTGCCAGTAGTCCGAGGACTAGCGGGAGGGCCGGGGAGCTGTTTTTT.

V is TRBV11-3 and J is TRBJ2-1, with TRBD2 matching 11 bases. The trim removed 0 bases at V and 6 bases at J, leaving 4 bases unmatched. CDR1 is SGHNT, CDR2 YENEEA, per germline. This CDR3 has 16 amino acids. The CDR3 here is CASSLEGLAGGNEQFF. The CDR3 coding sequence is TGTGCCAGCAGCTTAGAGGGGCTAGCGGGGGGCAATGAGCAGTTCTTC.

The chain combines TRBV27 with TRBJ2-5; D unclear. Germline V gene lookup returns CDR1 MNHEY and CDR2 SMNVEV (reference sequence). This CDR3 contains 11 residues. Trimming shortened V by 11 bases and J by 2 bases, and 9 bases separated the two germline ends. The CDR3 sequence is CAHTLQETQYF. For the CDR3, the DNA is TGTGCCCACACTTTGCAAGAGACCCAGTACTTC.

CDR3 coding DNA: TGCGCCAGCTTAACGGGGAACTATGGCTACACCTTC. The encoded protein is CASLTGNYGYTF. V usage is TRBV10-2 and J usage is TRBJ1-2; D uncertain. V was shortened by 8 bases and J by 2 bases, with 9 bases between the two germline ends. The CDR3 contains 12 residues. Per the germline V gene, CDR1 is WSHSY and CDR2 is SAAADI.

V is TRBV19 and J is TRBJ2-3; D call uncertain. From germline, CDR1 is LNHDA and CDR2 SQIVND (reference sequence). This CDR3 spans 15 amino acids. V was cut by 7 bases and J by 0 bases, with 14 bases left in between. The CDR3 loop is CASKALPSSTDTQYF. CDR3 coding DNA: TGTGCCAGTAAGGCACTCCCCAGTAGCACAGATACGCAGTATTTT. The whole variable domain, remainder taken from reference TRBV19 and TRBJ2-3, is DGGITQSPKYLFRKEGQNVTLSCEQNLNHDAMYWYRQDPGQGLRLIYYSQIVNDFQKGDIAEGYSVSREKKESFPLTVTSAQKNPTAFYLCASKALPSSTDTQYFGPGTRLTVL.

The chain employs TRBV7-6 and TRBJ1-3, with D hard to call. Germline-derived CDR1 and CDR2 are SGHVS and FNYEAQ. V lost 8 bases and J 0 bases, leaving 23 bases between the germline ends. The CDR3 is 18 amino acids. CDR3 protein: CASRGLREKKGSGNTIYF. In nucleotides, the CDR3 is TGTGCCAGCCGTGGACTTCGGGAAAAGAAAGGCTCTGGAAACACCATATATTTT.

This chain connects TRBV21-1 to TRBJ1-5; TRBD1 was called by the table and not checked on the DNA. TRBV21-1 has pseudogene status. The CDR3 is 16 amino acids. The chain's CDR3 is CAREDLSGTANQPQHF. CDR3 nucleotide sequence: TGTGCCAGGGAAGATCTCTCCGGGACAGCTAATCAGCCCCAGCATTTT.

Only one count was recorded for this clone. The CDR3 region is CASSQDRGHEQYF. The CDR3 DNA sequence: TGCGCCAGCAGCCAAGATCGGGGTCACGAGCAGTACTTC. V is TRBV4-1 and J is TRBJ2-7; D possibly corresponds to TRBD2 (5 bases). V was shortened by 0 bases and J by 5 bases, with 8 bases between the two germline ends. Germline CDR1 is MGHRA and CDR2 is YSYEKL. This CDR3 comprises 13 residues.